This T cell receptor (beta chain) was profiled in a study of blood T cell repertoires in COVID-19. Study information: Whether acute or convalescent, the COVID-19 samples came from the United States, Italy and Spain. PBMCs, B-cell-depleted T cells, or T cells were the source of the cDNA or gDNA that made up the material.

Original processing methods: Reference gene primer amplification in the assay estimated nucleated cell counts. Assay used: immunoSEQ multiplex PCR; TCRdb lists only in-frame clones, some missing. The V and J calls and clone size were taken over from that table, and D and trimming were inferred from the DNA. The data show 50,000 to 60,000 clones, 90% to 95% seen once. This CDR3 has 14 amino acids. Per germline, CDR1 GTSNPN and CDR2 SVGIG (reference sequence). With 0 bases clipped from V and 8 bases from J, the junction kept 6 bases outside the gene matches. The source is an elderly woman with acute or convalescent COVID-19. Material: peripheral blood. The V gene is TRBV30, the J gene TRBJ2-1; 8 nucleotides line up with TRBD2. CDR3 nucleotide sequence: TGTGCCTGGAGTGTACTAAGCGGGAGCGATGAGCAGTTCTTC. Residues: CAWSVLSGSDEQFF.